This TCR beta chain is from a study of Tregs in tolerant kidney transplant recipients. Study-wide results and caveats: Biological reproducibility was not directly addressed, but technical replication error appeared minimal.

CDR3 length equals 11 residues. Trimming cost V 5 bases and J 4 bases, with 6 bases left between them. CDR1 and CDR2 (germline): SGHAT, FQNNGV. Unstimulated Tregs (CD4+CD25+CD127-) and CD4+CD25- non-Tregs were sorted from PBMCs. On this clone itself: Its matching antigen is unknown. Other DNA sequences in this sample translate to the same CDR3.

The protocol was immunoSEQ multiplex PCR, while the TCRdb copy is restricted to in-frame clones and leaves out a portion. The sample has 240,000 or so clones; 80% to 85% are singletons. The source of this sequence is a human donor in good health. The sample taken for sequencing was CD4+ T cells from blood. This chain joins TRBV11-2 and TRBJ2-7; D remains unclear. In DNA, the CDR3 is TGTGCCAGCAGCCTGGATTACGAGCAGTACTTC. It encodes CASSLDYEQYF.